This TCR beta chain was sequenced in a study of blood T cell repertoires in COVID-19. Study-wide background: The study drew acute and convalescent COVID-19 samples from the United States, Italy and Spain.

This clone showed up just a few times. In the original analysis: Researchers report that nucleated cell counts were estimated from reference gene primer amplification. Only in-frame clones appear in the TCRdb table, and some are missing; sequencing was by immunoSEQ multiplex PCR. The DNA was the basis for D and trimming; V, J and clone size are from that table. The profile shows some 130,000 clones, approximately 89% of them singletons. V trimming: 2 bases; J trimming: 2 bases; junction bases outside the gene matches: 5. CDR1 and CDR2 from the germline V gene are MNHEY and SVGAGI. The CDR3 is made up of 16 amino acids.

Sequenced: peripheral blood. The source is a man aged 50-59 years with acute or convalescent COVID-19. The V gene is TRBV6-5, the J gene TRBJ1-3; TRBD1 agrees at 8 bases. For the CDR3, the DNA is TGTGCCAGCAGTTACCTGACAGGGGTGGCTGGAAACACCATATATTTT. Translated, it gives CASSYLTGVAGNTIYF.